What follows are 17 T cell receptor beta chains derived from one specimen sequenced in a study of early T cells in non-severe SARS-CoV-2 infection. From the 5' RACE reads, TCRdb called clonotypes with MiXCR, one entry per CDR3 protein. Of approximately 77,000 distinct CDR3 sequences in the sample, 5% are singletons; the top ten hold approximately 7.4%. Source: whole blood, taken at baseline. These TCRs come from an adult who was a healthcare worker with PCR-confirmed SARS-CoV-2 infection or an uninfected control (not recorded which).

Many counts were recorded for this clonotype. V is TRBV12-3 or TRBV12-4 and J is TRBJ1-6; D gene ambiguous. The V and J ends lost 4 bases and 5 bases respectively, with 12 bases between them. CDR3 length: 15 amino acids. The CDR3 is CASSWRIVDNSPLHF. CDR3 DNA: TGTGCCAGCAGTTGGAGGATCGTGGATAATTCACCCCTCCACTTT.

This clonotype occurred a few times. CDR3 protein: CASSGTSRDEQFF. The CDR3 DNA reads TGTGCCAGCAGTGGGACTAGCCGCGATGAGCAGTTCTTC. The gene calls are TRBV2 and TRBJ2-1; TRBD2 aligns across 8 bases. After removal of 4 bases from V and 8 bases from J, the junction contained 4 bases not matched to a gene. Germline CDR1 reads SNHLY; CDR2 reads FYNNEI. This CDR3 contains 13 residues.

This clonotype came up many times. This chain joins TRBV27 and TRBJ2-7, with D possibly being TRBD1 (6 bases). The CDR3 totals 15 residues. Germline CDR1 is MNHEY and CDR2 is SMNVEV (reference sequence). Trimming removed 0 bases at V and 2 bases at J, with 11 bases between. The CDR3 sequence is CASSLSQGNPYEQYF. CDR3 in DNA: TGTGCCAGCAGTTTATCCCAGGGGAACCCCTACGAGCAGTACTTC.

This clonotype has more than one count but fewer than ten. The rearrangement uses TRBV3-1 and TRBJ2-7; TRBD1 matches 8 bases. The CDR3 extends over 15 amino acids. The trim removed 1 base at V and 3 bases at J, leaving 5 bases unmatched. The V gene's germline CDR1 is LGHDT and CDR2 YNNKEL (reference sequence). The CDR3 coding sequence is TGTGCCAGCAGCCAAGTGACAGGGGAGTACTACGAGCAGTACTTC. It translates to CASSQVTGEYYEQYF.

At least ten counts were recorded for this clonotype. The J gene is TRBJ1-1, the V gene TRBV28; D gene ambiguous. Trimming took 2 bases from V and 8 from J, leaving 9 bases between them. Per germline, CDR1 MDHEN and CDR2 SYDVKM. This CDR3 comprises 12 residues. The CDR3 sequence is CASSLVLGEAFF. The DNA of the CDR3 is TGTGCCAGCAGTTTAGTGTTGGGGGAAGCTTTCTTT.

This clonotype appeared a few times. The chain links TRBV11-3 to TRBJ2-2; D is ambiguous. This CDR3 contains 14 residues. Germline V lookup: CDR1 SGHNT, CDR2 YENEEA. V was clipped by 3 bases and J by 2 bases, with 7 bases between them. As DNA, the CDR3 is TGTGCCAGCAGCTTGAACAGAAACACCGGGGAGCTGTTTTTT. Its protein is CASSLNRNTGELFF.

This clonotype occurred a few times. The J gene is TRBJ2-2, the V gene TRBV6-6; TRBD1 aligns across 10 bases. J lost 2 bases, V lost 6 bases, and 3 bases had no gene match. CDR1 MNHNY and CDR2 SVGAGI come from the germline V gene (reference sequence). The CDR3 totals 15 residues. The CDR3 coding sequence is TGTGCCAGCAGGGACAGGGGGGTTAACACCGGGGAGCTGTTTTTT. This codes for CASRDRGVNTGELFF.

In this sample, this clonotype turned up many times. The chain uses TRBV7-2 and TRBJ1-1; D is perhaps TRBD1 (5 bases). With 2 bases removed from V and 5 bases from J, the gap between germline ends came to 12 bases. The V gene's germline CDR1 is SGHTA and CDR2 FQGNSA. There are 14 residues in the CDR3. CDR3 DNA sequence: TGTGCCAGCAGCTTAATCGCAGGGAGTACTGAAGCTTTCTTT. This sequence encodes CASSLIAGSTEAFF.

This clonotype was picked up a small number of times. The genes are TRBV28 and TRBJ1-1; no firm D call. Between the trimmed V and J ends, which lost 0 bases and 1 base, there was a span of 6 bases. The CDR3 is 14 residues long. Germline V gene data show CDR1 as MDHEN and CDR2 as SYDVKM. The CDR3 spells CASSLWRQNTEAFF. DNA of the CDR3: TGTGCCAGCAGTTTATGGCGGCAGAACACTGAAGCTTTCTTT.

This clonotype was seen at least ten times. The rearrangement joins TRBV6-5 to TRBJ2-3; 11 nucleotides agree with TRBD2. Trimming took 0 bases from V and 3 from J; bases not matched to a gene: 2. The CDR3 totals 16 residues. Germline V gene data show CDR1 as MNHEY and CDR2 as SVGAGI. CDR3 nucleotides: TGTGCCAGCAGTTACTCGACTAGCGGGGCTACAGATACGCAGTATTTT. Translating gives CASSYSTSGATDTQYF.

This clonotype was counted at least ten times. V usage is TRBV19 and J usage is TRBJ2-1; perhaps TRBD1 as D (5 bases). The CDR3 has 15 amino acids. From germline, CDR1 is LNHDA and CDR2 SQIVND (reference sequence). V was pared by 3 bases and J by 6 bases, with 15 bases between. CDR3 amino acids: CASSIAPWGGNEQFF. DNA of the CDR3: TGTGCCAGTAGTATCGCCCCCTGGGGCGGCAATGAGCAGTTCTTC.

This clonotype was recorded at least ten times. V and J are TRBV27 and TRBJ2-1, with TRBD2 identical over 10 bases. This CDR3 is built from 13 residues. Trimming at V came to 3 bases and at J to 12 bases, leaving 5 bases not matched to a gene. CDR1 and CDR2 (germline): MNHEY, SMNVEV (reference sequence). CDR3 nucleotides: TGTGCCAGCAGTTTTCTAGCGGGAGTGGGGCAGTTCTTC. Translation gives CASSFLAGVGQFF.

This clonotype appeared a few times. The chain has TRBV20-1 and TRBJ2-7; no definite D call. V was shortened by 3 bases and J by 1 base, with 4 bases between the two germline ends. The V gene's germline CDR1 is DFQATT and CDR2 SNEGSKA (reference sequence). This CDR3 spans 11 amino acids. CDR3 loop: CSARGSYEQYF. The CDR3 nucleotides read TGCAGTGCTAGGGGTTCCTACGAGCAGTACTTC.

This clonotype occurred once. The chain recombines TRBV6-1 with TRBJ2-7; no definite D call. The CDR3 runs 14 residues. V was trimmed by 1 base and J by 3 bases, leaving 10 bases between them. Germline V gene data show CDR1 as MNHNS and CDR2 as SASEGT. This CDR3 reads CASSEVGGGYEQYF. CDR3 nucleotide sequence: TGTGCCAGCAGTGAAGTAGGCGGCGGCTACGAGCAGTACTTC.

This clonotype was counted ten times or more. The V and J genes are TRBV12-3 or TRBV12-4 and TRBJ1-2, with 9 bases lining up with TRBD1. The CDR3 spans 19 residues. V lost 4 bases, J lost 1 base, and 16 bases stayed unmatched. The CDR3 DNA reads TGTGCCAGCAGTTGGGGACCGGGACAGGGACCAAACCGTAACTATGGCTACACCTTC. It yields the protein CASSWGPGQGPNRNYGYTF.

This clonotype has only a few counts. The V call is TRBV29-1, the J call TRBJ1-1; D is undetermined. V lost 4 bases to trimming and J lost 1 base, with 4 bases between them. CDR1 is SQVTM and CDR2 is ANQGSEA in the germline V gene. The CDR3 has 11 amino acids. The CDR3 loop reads CSVAANTEAFF. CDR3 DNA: TGCAGCGTTGCCGCGAACACTGAAGCTTTCTTT.

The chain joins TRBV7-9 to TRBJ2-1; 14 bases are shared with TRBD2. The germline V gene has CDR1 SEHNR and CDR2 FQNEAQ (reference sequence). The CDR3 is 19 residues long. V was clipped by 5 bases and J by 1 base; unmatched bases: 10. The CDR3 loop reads CASSPPGLAGDGSYNEQFF. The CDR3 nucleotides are TGTGCCAGCAGCCCGCCGGGACTAGCGGGAGACGGGTCCTACAATGAGCAGTTCTTC.